This is a list of T cell receptor beta chains from one sample in a study of T cell repertoires in cytomegalovirus infection. TCRdb re-called the reads with MiXCR, one entry per CDR3 protein. The table records about 130,000 distinct CDR3 sequences, roughly 25% of them present only once. Which antigens these TCRs recognize remains unknown. Source material: PBMCs, sequenced either directly or after in vitro stimulation (not recorded which). These receptors were taken from a human donor in good health (CMV status not recorded). Some clones in this sample may be carry-over from other donors' samples. CDR3s include the opening cysteine and the closing phenylalanine or tryptophan. The D gene is left open where the match is weak. The size field is filled for only some rows; it gives once, few, many or a size class.

>.|many|TRBJ2-5|TRBV7-9
TGTGCCAGCAATTTGGGGGGTCAAGAGACCCAGTACTTC
CASNLGGQETQYF
>TRBD1|many|TRBJ1-5|TRBV7-8
TGTGCCAGCAGCCCCGACAGGGTCCATCAGCCCCAGCATTTT
CASSPDRVHQPQHF
>.|.|TRBJ1-5|TRBV6-2/TRBV6-3
TGTGCCACCCTCTCACAGGGCCCCCAGCCCCAGCATTTT
CATLSQGPQPQHF
>.|.|TRBJ2-5|TRBV18
TGTGCCAGCTCACCTCGGGAAGGGCAAGAGACCCAGTACTTC
CASSPREGQETQYF
>.|.|TRBJ1-1|TRBV18
TGTGCCAGCTCACCGGGCTTGGGGGCGAACACTGAAGCTTTCTTT
CASSPGLGANTEAFF
>TRBD1|many|TRBJ1-6|TRBV4-3
TGCGCCAGCAGCCAAGAAAGTATCAGGACAGGGTTCAATTCACCCCTCCACTTT
CASSQESIRTGFNSPLHF
>.|.|TRBJ1-4|TRBV20-1
TGCAGTGCTAGCGGACCAGGCGATGCAACTAATGAAAAACTGTTTTTT
CSASGPGDATNEKLFF
>TRBD1|many|TRBJ2-7|TRBV7-8
TGTGCCAGCACGGGACAGGGCGCGGGCTACGAGCAGTACTTC
CASTGQGAGYEQYF
>TRBD1|many|TRBJ2-1|TRBV7-6
TGTGCCAGCAGCCCGGACAGGGGGCTTACCATCGGGTTCTTC
CASSPDRGLTIGFF
>TRBD1|few|TRBJ2-7|TRBV7-2
TGTGCCAGCAGCTTAGCGGGACAGGCATCCTACGAGCAGTACTTC
CASSLAGQASYEQYF
>TRBD1|many|TRBJ1-4|TRBV7-2
TGTGCCAGCAGCTTTGAAGGGACAGCTAATGAAAAACTGTTTTTT
CASSFEGTANEKLFF
>.|.|TRBJ2-3|TRBV19
TGTGCCAGTAGTATGGGGCTAGCGTCAGATACGCAGTATTTT
CASSMGLASDTQYF
>.|.|TRBJ1-2|TRBV19
TGTGCCAGTAGTATAGGGCGACCTATAGGCCGGGACACCGATGGCTACACCTTC
CASSIGRPIGRDTDGYTF
>TRBD2|.|TRBJ2-1|TRBV28
TGTGCCAGCGGGGTGGGACTAGCGGGAGGGAATGAGCAGTTCTTC
CASGVGLAGGNEQFF
>.|.|TRBJ2-3|TRBV20-1
TGCAGTGCTAGAGTTCGGACAGCAAGCACAGATACGCAGTATTTT
CSARVRTASTDTQYF
>TRBD1|few|TRBJ1-1|TRBV7-9
TGTGCCAGCAGCAAGGGACAGGGGACTGAAGCTTTCTTT
CASSKGQGTEAFF
>TRBD1|many|TRBJ2-3|TRBV7-8
TGTGCCAGCAGCCCCACCGGGACAGGGGCAGATACGCAGTATTTT
CASSPTGTGADTQYF
>.|.|TRBJ2-1|TRBV19
TGTGCCAGTAGTGGACCCAACAGGGAAAGCTCCTACAATGAGCAGTTCTTC
CASSGPNRESSYNEQFF
>TRBD1|.|TRBJ2-3|TRBV7-2
TGTGCCAGCAGCTTAATTGGACAGGGCACAGATACGCAGTATTTT
CASSLIGQGTDTQYF
>TRBD1|few|TRBJ2-1|TRBV27
TGTGCCACTCGGACAGGGTGGGCGAATGAGCAGTTCTTC
CATRTGWANEQFF
>.|few|TRBJ2-2|TRBV6-6
TGTGCCAGCAGTTACCGCCCGGGGCAAGGGGAGCTGTTTTTT
CASSYRPGQGELFF
>TRBD1|few|TRBJ1-2|TRBV7-2
TGTGCCAGCAGCTTAGACACCGGGACAGGGGGATCTGGCTACACCTTC
CASSLDTGTGGSGYTF
>TRBD1|.|TRBJ2-1|TRBV7-9
TGTGCCAGCAGCCGGAGAGGACAGGGAGCCGACAATGAGCAGTTCTTC
CASSRRGQGADNEQFF
>TRBD1|few|TRBJ2-1|TRBV19
TGTGCCAGTAGTATCGACAGGGGGCGCAATGAGCAGTTCTTC
CASSIDRGRNEQFF